Following are 24 T cell receptor beta chains from one sample sequenced in a study of cytomegalovirus exposure and HLA in healthy donors. The PCR was carried out with 60 Vbeta primers and 13 Jbeta primers. Clones were read by immunoSEQ multiplex PCR, and TCRdb kept only the in-frame ones, dropping some. The sample carries under 200,000 clones, 60% to 80% recorded once. The sequenced material came from PBMCs. Source of these receptors: a man aged 45 to 65 in good health and CMV-seropositive.

This clone appeared once. J is TRBJ1-1 and V is TRBV5-1; maybe TRBD1 (6 bases). Trimming cost V 4 bases and J 5 bases, with 18 bases left between them. The CDR3 spans 15 residues. Germline CDR1 SGHRS, CDR2 YFSETQ. The CDR3: CASSGLEGGKTEAFF. DNA for the CDR3: TGCGCCAGCAGCGGTCTTGAGGGGGGGAAGACTGAAGCTTTCTTT.

This chain connects TRBV28 to TRBJ1-6, with 7 bases aligning to TRBD1. Germline CDR1 reads MDHEN; CDR2 reads SYDVKM. This CDR3 comprises 13 residues. The junction had 6 bases not matched to a gene; V was cut back by 6 bases and J by 10 bases. CDR3 DNA: TGTGCCAGCAGCCGACAGGGCCGGTCACCCCTCCACTTT. It translates to CASSRQGRSPLHF.

The table lists this clone with a few counts. The chain couples TRBV5-1 to TRBJ1-5; 7 bases map to TRBD1. Trimming cost V 1 base and J 0 bases; bases outside gene matches: 4. Per the germline V gene, CDR1 is SGHRS and CDR2 is YFSETQ. The CDR3 covers 16 residues. The CDR3 region is CASSLRQGYSNQPQHF. In DNA form, the CDR3 reads TGCGCCAGCAGCTTGAGACAGGGTTATAGCAATCAGCCCCAGCATTTT.

This sequence joins TRBV14 and TRBJ1-2; no firm D call. The germline V and J ends were trimmed by 4 bases and 3 bases, with 6 bases remaining between them. Germline CDR1 and CDR2: SGHDN and FVKESK. The length of the CDR3 is 12 residues. The CDR3 coding sequence is TGTGCCAGCAGCCGCGAAGACTATGGCTACACCTTC. It translates to CASSREDYGYTF.

The CDR3 loop reads CASSVVGTGPYNEQFF. In DNA, the CDR3 is TGTGCCAGCAGCGTAGTCGGGACAGGGCCTTACAATGAGCAGTTCTTC. This chain joins TRBV9 and TRBJ2-1; 9 positions agree with TRBD1. Looked up from germline, CDR1 is SGDLS and CDR2 is YYNGEE. Losses at the gene ends were 0 bases for V and 4 bases for J; bases not matched to a gene: 5. The CDR3 runs 16 residues.

The chain couples TRBV10-3 to TRBJ2-5; the match to TRBD1 covers 11 bases. The end of the DNA aligns better with TRBJ2-7, so the J call may be wrong. The CDR3 is 16 residues long. Per germline, CDR1 ENHRY and CDR2 SYGVKD. The CDR3 DNA follows: TGTGCCATCAGTGATCCGGACAGGGGGCGAATCTACGAGCAGTACTTC. Translation gives CAISDPDRGRIYEQYF.

The V and J genes are TRBV7-2 and TRBJ1-4; D ambiguous. V was clipped by 1 base and J by 4 bases, with 7 bases between them. Looked up from germline, CDR1 is SGHTA and CDR2 is FQGNSA. The CDR3 contains 14 residues. The CDR3 DNA reads as TGTGCCAGCAGCTTAGGTGGGCTTAATGAAAAACTGTTTTTT. It translates to CASSLGGLNEKLFF.

The chain employs TRBV6-1 and TRBJ2-1, with 11 nucleotides matching TRBD2. CDR1 is MNHNS and CDR2 is SASEGT in the germline V gene. After removal of 7 bases from V and 9 bases from J, the junction contained 11 bases not matched to a gene. The CDR3 loop spans 15 amino acids. CDR3 in amino acids: CASIELAGGPSEQFF. Here the CDR3 DNA reads TGTGCCAGCATCGAGTTAGCGGGGGGGCCGAGTGAGCAGTTCTTC.

This clone was seen a few times. The chain employs TRBV5-1 and TRBJ2-2; perhaps TRBD1 as D (6 bases). Deletions cut 4 bases from V and 5 bases from J, with 15 bases between. Germline V gene data show CDR1 as SGHRS and CDR2 as YFSETQ. This CDR3 region has 15 residues. CDR3 region: CASSRSSTGTGELFF. The CDR3, as DNA: TGCGCCAGCAGCCGCAGTTCCACAGGGACCGGGGAGCTGTTTTTT.

The rearrangement uses TRBV6-5 and TRBJ1-5, with D perhaps matching TRBD1 (5 bases). This CDR3 spans 15 amino acids. The V gene's germline CDR1 is MNHEY and CDR2 SVGAGI. The germline V and J ends were trimmed by 5 bases and 1 base, with 12 bases remaining between them. This CDR3 is CASSPHRGSNQPQHF. The CDR3, as DNA: TGTGCCAGCAGTCCTCATAGGGGAAGCAATCAGCCCCAGCATTTT.

The genes are TRBV9 and TRBJ2-3; TRBD1 aligns across 8 bases. The CDR3 spans 13 residues. V dropped 4 bases and J dropped 7; count of bases not matched to a gene: 5. Germline V gene sequence: CDR1 SGDLS, CDR2 YYNGEE. The CDR3 protein is CASSPGQGNTQYF. Written as DNA, the CDR3 is TGTGCCAGCAGCCCCGGACAGGGAAATACGCAGTATTTT.

V gene TRBV6-1 combines with J gene TRBJ1-3; a possible D gene is TRBD1 (5 bases). The CDR3 runs 15 residues. The germline gives CDR1 MNHNS, CDR2 SASEGT. Trimming took 6 bases from V and 0 from J, leaving 12 bases between them. The CDR3 region is CASRLGHLSGNTIYF. CDR3 DNA: TGTGCCAGCAGGTTAGGACATCTCTCTGGAAACACCATATATTTT.

The chain is built from TRBV7-2 and TRBJ2-3; TRBD2 matches at 8 bases. The CDR3 loop spans 17 amino acids. Trimming removed 5 bases from V and 2 bases from J; junction bases left unmatched: 12. The germline V gene has CDR1 SGHTA and CDR2 FQGNSA. CDR3: CASSVETSVYFTDTQYF. In nucleotides, the CDR3 is TGTGCCAGCAGCGTAGAGACTAGCGTTTATTTCACAGATACGCAGTATTTT.

The sample holds a few counts of this clone. The V gene is TRBV5-1, the J gene TRBJ2-3; weak D call: TRBD2 (5 bases). Germline CDR1 is SGHRS and CDR2 is YFSETQ. The V gene lost 5 bases and the J gene lost 2 bases, with 12 bases spanning the gap. The CDR3 runs 14 residues. The CDR3 loop reads CASRADLSTDTQYF. CDR3 sequence (DNA): TGCGCCAGCAGGGCGGACTTGTCCACAGATACGCAGTATTTT.

CDR3 DNA sequence: TGTGCCAGCAGCGTTCGGCGGGGGGGCGATGAGCAGTTCTTC. Its protein is CASSVRRGGDEQFF. The V and J genes are TRBV9 and TRBJ2-1; 9 nucleotides line up with TRBD2. The CDR3 is made up of 14 amino acids. V shed 2 bases, J shed 8 bases, and the junction held 5 bases outside the gene matches. Germline V gives CDR1 SGDLS, CDR2 YYNGEE.

The table lists this clone with a few counts. The genes are TRBV4-3 and TRBJ2-1, with D perhaps matching TRBD2 (6 bases). Trimming took off 3 bases at V and 8 bases at J, with 11 bases between the two ends. The length of the CDR3 is 13 residues. Germline CDR1 reads LGHNA; CDR2 reads YSLEER. As DNA, the CDR3 is TGCGCCAGCAGCCATAGACTAGTCGATGAGCAGTTCTTC. It translates to CASSHRLVDEQFF.

The chain has TRBV2 and TRBJ2-3, with 7 bases lining up with TRBD2. Germline assignment: CDR1 SNHLY and CDR2 FYNNEI. J gave up 1 base and V 4 bases, and 8 bases lay outside the gene matches. CDR3 length: 16 amino acids. The CDR3 here is CASSVATSQRTDTQYF. The CDR3 DNA reads as TGTGCCAGCAGTGTGGCGACTAGCCAGCGCACAGATACGCAGTATTTT.

The V call is TRBV19, the J call TRBJ1-4, with TRBD1 matching over 9 bases. Trimming removed 2 bases from V and 10 bases from J; junction bases left unmatched: 5. The germline V gene has CDR1 LNHDA and CDR2 SQIVND (reference sequence). This CDR3 has 14 amino acids. In nucleotides, the CDR3 is TGTGCCAGTAGTATAAGGTCGACAGGGGGAAAACTGTTTTTT. It encodes CASSIRSTGGKLFF.

The chain has TRBV7-2 and TRBJ1-1, with D hard to call. The CDR3 sequence is 14 residues long. Trimming removed 2 bases at V and 4 bases at J, with 11 bases between. CDR1 SGHTA and CDR2 FQGNSA come from the germline V gene. CDR3 region: CASSLFPFGTEAFF. The CDR3 DNA is TGTGCCAGCAGCTTATTCCCGTTCGGCACTGAAGCTTTCTTT.

The CDR3 loop is CASSLRGGGSYNEQFF. Here the CDR3 DNA reads TGTGCCAGCAGCTTACGGGGCGGGGGGTCCTACAATGAGCAGTTCTTC. The V gene is TRBV7-3, the J gene TRBJ2-1; 8 positions agree with TRBD2. The CDR3 runs 16 residues. Germline values: CDR1 SGHTA, CDR2 FQGTGA. J lost 1 base, V lost 2 bases, and 4 bases had no gene match.

This chain joins TRBV5-6 and TRBJ2-2; 9 bases are shared with TRBD1. The V segment lost 4 bases and the J segment 3 bases; nucleotides outside the gene matches: 7. The CDR3 covers 16 residues. From germline, CDR1 is SGHDT and CDR2 YYEEEE. CDR3 nucleotide sequence: TGTGCCAGCAGCGAGGCCCGGGACAGGGACACCGGGGAGCTGTTTTTT. It codes for CASSEARDRDTGELFF.

This clone showed up just once. This chain uses TRBV10-3 with TRBJ2-2, with 9 nucleotides matching TRBD2. This CDR3 region has 17 residues. Germline V gene data show CDR1 as ENHRY and CDR2 as SYGVKD. The V segment lost 6 bases and the J segment 1 base; nucleotides outside the gene matches: 9. The CDR3 bases are TGTGCCATCAGAATGACTAGCGGCTTAGGGAACACCGGGGAGCTGTTTTTT. This translates into CAIRMTSGLGNTGELFF.

The rearrangement links TRBV5-5 to TRBJ1-1, with 8 bases lining up with TRBD1. The V segment lost 0 bases and the J segment 4 bases; nucleotides outside the gene matches: 8. The CDR3 loop spans 16 amino acids. Per germline, CDR1 SGHKS and CDR2 YYEKEE (reference sequence). Written as DNA, the CDR3 is TGTGCCAGCAGCTTGGACCGCAACACAGGGGGCACTGAAGCTTTCTTT. This codes for CASSLDRNTGGTEAFF.

The V gene is TRBV13, the J gene TRBJ1-2; D ambiguous. There are 13 residues in the CDR3. CDR1 PRHDT and CDR2 FYEKMQ come from the germline V gene (reference sequence). V lost 5 bases and J lost 4, with 11 bases in between. For the CDR3, the DNA is TGTGCCAGCAGCCAGCAAGGCGGCTATGGCTACACCTTC. This sequence encodes CASSQQGGYGYTF.